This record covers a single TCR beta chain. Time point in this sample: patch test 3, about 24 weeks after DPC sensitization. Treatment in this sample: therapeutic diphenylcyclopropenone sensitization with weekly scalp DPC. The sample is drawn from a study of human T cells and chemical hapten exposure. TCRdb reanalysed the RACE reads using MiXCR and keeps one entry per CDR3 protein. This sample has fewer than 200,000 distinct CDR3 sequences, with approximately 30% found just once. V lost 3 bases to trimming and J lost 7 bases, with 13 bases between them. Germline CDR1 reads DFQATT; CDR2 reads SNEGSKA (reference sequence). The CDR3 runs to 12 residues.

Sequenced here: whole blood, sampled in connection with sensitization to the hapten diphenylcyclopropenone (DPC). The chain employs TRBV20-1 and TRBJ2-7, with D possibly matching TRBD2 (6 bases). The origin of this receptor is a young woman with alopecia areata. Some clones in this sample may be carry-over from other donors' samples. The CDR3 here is CSASYLLAEQYF. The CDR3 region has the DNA TGCAGTGCTAGTTACCTCCTAGCGGAGCAGTACTTC.